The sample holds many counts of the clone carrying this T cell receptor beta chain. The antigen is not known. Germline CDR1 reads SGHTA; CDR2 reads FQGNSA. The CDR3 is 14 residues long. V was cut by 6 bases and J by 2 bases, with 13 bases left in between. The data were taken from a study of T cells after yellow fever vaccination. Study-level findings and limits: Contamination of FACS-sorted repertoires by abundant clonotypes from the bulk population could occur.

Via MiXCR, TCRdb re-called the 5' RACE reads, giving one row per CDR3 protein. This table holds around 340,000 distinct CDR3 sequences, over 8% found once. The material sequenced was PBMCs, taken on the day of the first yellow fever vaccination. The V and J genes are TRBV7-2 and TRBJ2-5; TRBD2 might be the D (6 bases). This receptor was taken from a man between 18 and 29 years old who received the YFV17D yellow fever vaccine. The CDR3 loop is CASSPTRAQETQYF. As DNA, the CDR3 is TGTGCCAGCAGTCCGACTAGAGCACAAGAGACCCAGTACTTC.